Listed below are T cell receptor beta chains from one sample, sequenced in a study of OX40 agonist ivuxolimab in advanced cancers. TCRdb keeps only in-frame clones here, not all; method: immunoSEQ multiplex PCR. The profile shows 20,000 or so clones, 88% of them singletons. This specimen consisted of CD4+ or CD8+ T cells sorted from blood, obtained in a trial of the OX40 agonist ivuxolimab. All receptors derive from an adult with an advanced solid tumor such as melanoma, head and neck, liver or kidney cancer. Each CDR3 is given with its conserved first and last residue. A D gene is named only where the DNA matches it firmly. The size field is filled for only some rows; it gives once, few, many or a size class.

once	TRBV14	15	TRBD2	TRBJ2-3	CASSQGLAGGDTQYF	TGTGCCAGCAGCCAAGGGCTAGCGGGAGGTGATACGCAGTATTTT
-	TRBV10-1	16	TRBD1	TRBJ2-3	CASSPGTGGRLDTQYF	TGCGCCAGCAGCCCTGGAACAGGGGGACGATTGGATACGCAGTATTTT
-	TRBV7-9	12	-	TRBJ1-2	CASSLEVQEGTF	TGTGCCAGCAGCTTAGAGGTCCAGGAGGGGACCTTC
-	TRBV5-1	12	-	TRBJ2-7	CASSLTRYEQYF	TGCGCCAGCAGCTTGACCCGTTACGAGCAGTACTTC
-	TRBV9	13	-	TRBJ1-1	CASSVARATEAFF	TGTGCCAGCAGCGTAGCGAGGGCGACTGAAGCTTTCTTT
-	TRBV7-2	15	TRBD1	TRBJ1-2	CASSPPGQGARGYTF	TGTGCCAGCAGCCCGCCGGGACAGGGGGCGCGGGGCTACACCTTC
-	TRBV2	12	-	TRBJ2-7	CASQGRVYEQYF	TGTGCCAGCCAGGGACGGGTCTACGAGCAGTACTTC
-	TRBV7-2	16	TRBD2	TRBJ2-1	CASSPGNWRGNNEQFF	TGTGCCAGCAGCCCAGGCAACTGGCGGGGGAACAATGAGCAGTTCTTC
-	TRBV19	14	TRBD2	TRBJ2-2	CASSIREDTGELFF	TGTGCCAGTAGTATACGGGAGGACACCGGGGAGCTGTTTTTT
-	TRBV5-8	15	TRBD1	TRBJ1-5	CASSLGTGSGQPQHF	TGTGCCAGCAGCTTGGGGACAGGGTCGGGTCAGCCCCAGCATTTT
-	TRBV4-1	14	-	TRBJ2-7	CASSQAGAGYEQYF	TGCGCCAGCAGCCAAGCTGGGGCAGGCTACGAGCAGTACTTC
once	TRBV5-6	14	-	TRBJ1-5	CASRRAGSNQPQHF	TGTGCCAGCAGGAGGGCTGGTAGCAATCAGCCCCAGCATTTT
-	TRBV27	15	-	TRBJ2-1	CAATGGASGSNEQFF	TGTGCCGCGACTGGGGGGGCTAGCGGTTCGAATGAGCAGTTCTTC
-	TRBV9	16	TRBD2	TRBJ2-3	CASSLRAGGSTDTQYF	TGTGCCAGCAGCCTTCGAGCGGGGGGTAGCACAGATACGCAGTATTTT
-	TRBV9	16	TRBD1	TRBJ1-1	CASSGGQGAVRDEAFF	TGTGCCAGCAGCGGGGGACAGGGGGCGGTTCGGGATGAAGCTTTCTTT
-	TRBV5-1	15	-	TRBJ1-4	CASSSSTKANEKLFF	TGCGCCAGCAGCTCCTCGACAAAGGCTAATGAAAAACTGTTTTTT
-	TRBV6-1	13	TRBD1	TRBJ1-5	CASSGGEYQPQHF	TGTGCCAGTTCAGGGGGAGAATACCAGCCCCAGCATTTT
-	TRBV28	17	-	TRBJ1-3	CASSGAWSLRAGNTIYF	TGTGCCAGCAGTGGGGCTTGGTCGCTAAGGGCTGGAAACACCATATATTTT
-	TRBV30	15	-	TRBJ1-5	CAWSVGFGGRGSQHF	TGTGCCTGGAGTGTAGGGTTTGGGGGGCGCGGGTCCCAGCATTTT
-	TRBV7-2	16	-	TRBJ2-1	CASSQSRDGPPNEQFF	TGTGCCAGCAGCCAAAGCCGGGACGGACCCCCCAATGAGCAGTTCTTC
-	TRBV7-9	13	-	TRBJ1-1	CASSLTENTEAFF	TGTGCCAGCAGCTTAACGGAGAACACTGAAGCTTTCTTT
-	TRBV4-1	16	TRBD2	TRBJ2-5	CASSQRTSGNQETQYF	TGCGCCAGCAGCCAACGGACTAGCGGGAACCAAGAGACCCAGTACTTC
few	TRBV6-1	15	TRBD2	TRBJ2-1	CASSEVAGGNNEQFF	TGTGCCAGCAGTGAAGTAGCGGGGGGTAATAATGAGCAGTTCTTC
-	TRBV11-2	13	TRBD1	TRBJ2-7	CASSWTGKYEQYF	TGTGCCAGTTCATGGACAGGAAAATACGAGCAGTACTTC
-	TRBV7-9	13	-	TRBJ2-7	CASSLGSGYEQYF	TGTGCCAGCAGCTTAGGAAGTGGATACGAGCAGTACTTC
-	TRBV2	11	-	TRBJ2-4	CASSVWDLKYF	TGTGCCAGCAGTGTCTGGGACCTGAAGTACTTC
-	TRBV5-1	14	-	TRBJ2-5	CASSFDVITETQYF	TGCGCCAGCAGCTTCGACGTAATTACGGAGACCCAGTACTTC
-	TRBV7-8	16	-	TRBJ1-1	CASSLVRNTMNTEAFF	TGTGCCAGCAGCTTAGTCAGGAACACCATGAACACTGAAGCTTTCTTT
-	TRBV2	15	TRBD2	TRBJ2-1	CASSGASGGYNEQFF	TGTGCCAGCAGTGGAGCTAGCGGAGGTTACAATGAGCAGTTCTTC
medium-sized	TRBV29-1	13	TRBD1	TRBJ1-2	CSVRTGENYGYTF	TGCAGCGTCAGGACAGGGGAGAACTATGGCTACACCTTC
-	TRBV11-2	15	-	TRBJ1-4	CASSQGHRTNEKLFF	TGTGCCAGCAGTCAGGGGCATAGAACTAATGAAAAACTGTTTTTT
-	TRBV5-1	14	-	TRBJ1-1	CASSSRALNTEAFF	TGCGCCAGCAGCTCCAGGGCGCTGAACACTGAAGCTTTCTTT
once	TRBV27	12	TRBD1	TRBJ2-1	CASSGQGIEQFF	TGTGCCAGCAGTGGACAGGGCATCGAGCAGTTCTTC
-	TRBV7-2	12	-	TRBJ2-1	CASTLSYNEQFF	TGTGCCAGCACATTGTCATACAATGAGCAGTTCTTC
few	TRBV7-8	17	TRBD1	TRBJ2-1	CASSLEGQGDSYNEQFF	TGTGCCAGCAGCTTAGAGGGACAGGGGGACTCCTACAATGAGCAGTTCTTC
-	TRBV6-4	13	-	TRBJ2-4	CASSAEDKNIQYF	TGTGCCAGCAGTGCGGAAGACAAAAACATTCAGTACTTC
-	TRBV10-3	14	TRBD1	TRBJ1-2	CATTTGQINYGYTF	TGTGCCACGACAACGGGACAGATCAACTATGGCTACACCTTC
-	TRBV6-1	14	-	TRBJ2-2	CASRENPDTGELFF	TGTGCCAGCAGAGAAAACCCGGACACCGGGGAGCTGTTTTTT
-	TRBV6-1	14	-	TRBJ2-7	CASSEGGTSYEQYF	TGTGCCAGCAGTGAAGGAGGGACCTCCTACGAGCAGTACTTC
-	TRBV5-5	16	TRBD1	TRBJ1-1	CASSARTGGGNTEAFF	TGTGCCAGCAGCGCAAGGACAGGTGGGGGGAACACTGAAGCTTTCTTT